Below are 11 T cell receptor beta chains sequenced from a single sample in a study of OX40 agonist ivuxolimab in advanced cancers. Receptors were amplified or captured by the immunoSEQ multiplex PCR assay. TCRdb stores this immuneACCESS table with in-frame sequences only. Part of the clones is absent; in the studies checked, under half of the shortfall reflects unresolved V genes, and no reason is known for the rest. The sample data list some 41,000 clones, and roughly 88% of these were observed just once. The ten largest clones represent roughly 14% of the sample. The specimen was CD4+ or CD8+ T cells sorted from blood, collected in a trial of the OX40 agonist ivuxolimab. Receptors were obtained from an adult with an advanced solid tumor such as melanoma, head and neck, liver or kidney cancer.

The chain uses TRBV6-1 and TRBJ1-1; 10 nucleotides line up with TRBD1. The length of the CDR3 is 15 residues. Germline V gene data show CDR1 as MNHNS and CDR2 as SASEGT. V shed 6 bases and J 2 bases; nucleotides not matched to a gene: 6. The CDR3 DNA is TGTGCCAGCAGGGGGGACAGGGGACATAACACTGAAGCTTTCTTT. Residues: CASRGDRGHNTEAFF.

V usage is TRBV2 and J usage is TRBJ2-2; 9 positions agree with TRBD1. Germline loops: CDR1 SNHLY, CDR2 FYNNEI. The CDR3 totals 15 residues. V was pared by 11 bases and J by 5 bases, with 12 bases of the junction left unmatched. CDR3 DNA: TGTGCCGGATCCCGAACCGGGACAGGGACCGGGGAGCTGTTTTTT. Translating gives CAGSRTGTGTGELFF. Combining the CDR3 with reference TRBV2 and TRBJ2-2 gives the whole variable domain EPEVTQTPSHQVTQMGQEVILRCVPISNHLYFYWYRQILGQKVEFLVSFYNNEISEKSEIFDDQFSVERPDGSNFTLKIRSTKLEDSAMYFCAGSRTGTGTGELFFGEGSRLTVL.

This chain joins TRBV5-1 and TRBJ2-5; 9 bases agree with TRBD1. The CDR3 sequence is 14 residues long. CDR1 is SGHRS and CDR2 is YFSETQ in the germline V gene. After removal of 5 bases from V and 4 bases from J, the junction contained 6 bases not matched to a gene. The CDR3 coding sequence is TGCGCCAGCAGACAGGGACAGGGAAGAGAGACCCAGTACTTC. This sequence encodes CASRQGQGRETQYF.

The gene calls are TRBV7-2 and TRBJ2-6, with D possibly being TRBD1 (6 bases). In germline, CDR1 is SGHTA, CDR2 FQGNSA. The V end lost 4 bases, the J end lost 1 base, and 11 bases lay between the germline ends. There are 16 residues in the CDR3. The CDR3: CASSSRTGSGANVLTF. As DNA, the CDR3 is TGTGCCAGCAGCTCAAGAACAGGGTCTGGGGCCAACGTCCTGACTTTC.

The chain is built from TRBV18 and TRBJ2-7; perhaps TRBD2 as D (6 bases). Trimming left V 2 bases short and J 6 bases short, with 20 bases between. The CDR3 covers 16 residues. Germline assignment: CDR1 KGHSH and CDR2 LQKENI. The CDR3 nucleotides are TGTGCCAGCTCACCAGTGGGGGGAGCCTCAGTCAGCGAGCAGTACTTC. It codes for CASSPVGGASVSEQYF.

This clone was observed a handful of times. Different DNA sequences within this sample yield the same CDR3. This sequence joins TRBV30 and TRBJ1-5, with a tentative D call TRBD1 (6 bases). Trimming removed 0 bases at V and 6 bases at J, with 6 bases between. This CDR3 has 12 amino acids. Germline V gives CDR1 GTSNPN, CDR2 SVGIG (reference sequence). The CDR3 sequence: CAWSVQGQPQHF. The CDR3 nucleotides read TGTGCCTGGAGTGTACAGGGTCAGCCCCAGCATTTT.

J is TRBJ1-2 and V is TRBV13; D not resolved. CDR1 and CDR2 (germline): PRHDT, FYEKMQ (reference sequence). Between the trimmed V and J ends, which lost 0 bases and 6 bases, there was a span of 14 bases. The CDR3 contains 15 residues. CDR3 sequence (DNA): TGTGCCAGCAGCTTAGGCGCGTTCCAAAACGATGGCTACACCTTC. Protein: CASSLGAFQNDGYTF.

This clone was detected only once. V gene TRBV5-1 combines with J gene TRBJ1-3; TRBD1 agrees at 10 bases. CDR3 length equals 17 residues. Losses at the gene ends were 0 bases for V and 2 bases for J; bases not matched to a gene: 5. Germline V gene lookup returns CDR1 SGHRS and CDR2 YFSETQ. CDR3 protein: CASSLGFGTGAGNTIYF. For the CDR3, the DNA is TGCGCCAGCAGCTTGGGCTTTGGGACAGGGGCTGGAAACACCATATATTTT.

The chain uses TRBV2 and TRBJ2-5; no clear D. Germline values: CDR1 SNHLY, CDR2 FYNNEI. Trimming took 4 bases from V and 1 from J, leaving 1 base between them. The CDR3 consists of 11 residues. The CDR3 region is CASSGQETQYF. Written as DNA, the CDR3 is TGTGCCAGCAGTGGCCAAGAGACCCAGTACTTC.

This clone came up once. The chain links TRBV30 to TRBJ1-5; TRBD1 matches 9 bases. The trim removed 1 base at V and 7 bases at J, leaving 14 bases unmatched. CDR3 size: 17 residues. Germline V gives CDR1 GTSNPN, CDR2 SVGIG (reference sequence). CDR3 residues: CAWSAPPWTGEGQPQHF. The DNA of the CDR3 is TGTGCCTGGAGTGCCCCCCCCTGGACAGGGGAGGGACAGCCCCAGCATTTT. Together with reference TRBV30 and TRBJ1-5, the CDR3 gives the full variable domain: SQTIHQWPATLVQPVGSPLSLECTVEGTSNPNLYWYRQAAGRGLQLLFYSVGIGQISSEVPQNLSASRPQDRQFILSSKKLLLSDSGFYLCAWSAPPWTGEGQPQHFGDGTRLSIL.

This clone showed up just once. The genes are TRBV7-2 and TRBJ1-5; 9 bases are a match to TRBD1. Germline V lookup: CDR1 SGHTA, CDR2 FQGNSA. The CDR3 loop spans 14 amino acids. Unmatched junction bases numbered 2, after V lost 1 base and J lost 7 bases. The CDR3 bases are TGTGCCAGCAGCTTAGGGGACAGGGTGCAGCCCCAGCATTTT. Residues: CASSLGDRVQPQHF.